A single sample gave rise to the 25 T cell receptor beta chains below, sequenced in a study of OX40 agonist ivuxolimab in advanced cancers. Assay: immunoSEQ multiplex PCR; the TCRdb copy retains only in-frame clones and omits some. The top ten clones hold approximately 7% of a sample with approximately 80,000 clones, 80% to 95% of them seen once. The specimen was CD4+ or CD8+ T cells sorted from blood, collected in a trial of the OX40 agonist ivuxolimab. The receptors stem from an adult with an advanced solid tumor such as melanoma, head and neck, liver or kidney cancer.

The rearrangement uses TRBV13 and TRBJ2-2, with D possibly being TRBD2 (5 bases). The V end was cut by 4 bases, the J end by 2 bases, with 14 bases between. This CDR3 is built from 16 residues. Germline V gives CDR1 PRHDT, CDR2 FYEKMQ (reference sequence). The DNA for the CDR3 is TGTGCCAGCAGCTACCCCACTAGATCAAACACCGGGGAGCTGTTTTTT. Its translation: CASSYPTRSNTGELFF.

V and J are TRBV7-8 and TRBJ2-2; D is uncertain. V dropped 2 bases and J dropped 0 bases, with 7 bases sitting between them. This CDR3 has 15 residues. The germline gives CDR1 SGHVS, CDR2 FQNEAQ. CDR3 sequence reads: CASSLFPANTGELFF. The CDR3 DNA is TGTGCCAGCAGCTTATTCCCTGCGAACACCGGGGAGCTGTTTTTT. Full variable domain (outside the CDR3, taken from reference TRBV7-8 and TRBJ2-2): GAGVSQSPRYKVAKRGQDVALRCDPISGHVSLFWYQQALGQGPEFLTYFQNEAQLDKSGLPSDRFFAERPEGSVSTLKIQRTQQEDSAVYLCASSLFPANTGELFFGEGSRLTVL.

The CDR3: CASSLDRGQETQYF. The CDR3 DNA reads as TGCGCCAGCAGCTTGGACAGGGGTCAAGAGACCCAGTACTTC. The chain links TRBV5-1 to TRBJ2-5; TRBD1 matches at 7 bases. This CDR3 has 14 amino acids. V lost 0 bases to trimming and J lost 2 bases; unmatched junction nucleotides: 1. Germline lookup yields CDR1 SGHRS and CDR2 YFSETQ. The full variable domain, its missing parts supplied by reference TRBV5-1 and TRBJ2-5, is KAGVTQTPRYLIKTRGQQVTLSCSPISGHRSVSWYQQTPGQGLQFLFEYFSETQRNKGNFPGRFSGRQFSNSRSEMNVSTLELGDSALYLCASSLDRGQETQYFGPGTRLLVL.

The CDR3 loop is CASSVVRKGNQPQHF. The CDR3 bases are TGTGCCAGCAGTGTGGTTAGGAAAGGGAATCAGCCCCAGCATTTT. The V call is TRBV28, the J call TRBJ1-5; D remains unclear. The CDR3 covers 15 residues. The V and J ends lost 5 bases and 4 bases respectively, with 15 bases between them. Germline V gene data show CDR1 as MDHEN and CDR2 as SYDVKM.

The gene calls are TRBV27 and TRBJ1-1; TRBD1 matches 7 bases. Germline V CDR1 and CDR2: MNHEY, SMNVEV (reference sequence). The CDR3 length is 14 residues. J gave up 4 bases and V 1 base, and 3 bases lay outside the gene matches. CDR3 sequence: CASSLYQGVTEAFF. The CDR3 DNA is TGTGCCAGCAGTTTATACCAGGGGGTCACTGAAGCTTTCTTT.

The CDR3 DNA sequence: TGCGCCAGCAGCCAAGATCCCGGGGGAGAGACCCAGTACTTC. Its translation: CASSQDPGGETQYF. V and J are TRBV4-1 and TRBJ2-5, with D maybe TRBD2 (6 bases). This CDR3 contains 14 residues. The V and J ends lost 0 bases and 4 bases respectively, with 9 bases between them. Germline V gene lookup returns CDR1 MGHRA and CDR2 YSYEKL.

This rearrangement joins TRBV19 to TRBJ1-1; the D gene is possibly TRBD1 (5 bases). This CDR3 comprises 15 residues. The germline V gene has CDR1 LNHDA and CDR2 SQIVND (reference sequence). Trimming shortened V by 2 bases and J by 3 bases, and 13 bases separated the two germline ends. CDR3: CASSIRQGQYTEAFF. For the CDR3, the DNA is TGTGCCAGTAGTATACGCCAGGGCCAATACACTGAAGCTTTCTTT.

The chain has TRBV6-6 and TRBJ1-1; 11 bases line up with TRBD1. Germline-derived CDR1 and CDR2 are MNHNY and SVGAGI (reference sequence). This CDR3 has 15 amino acids. Trimming removed 4 bases from V and 4 bases from J; junction bases left unmatched: 5. CDR3 region: CASSSLGTGGTEAFF. CDR3 sequence (DNA): TGTGCCAGCAGTTCCCTCGGGACAGGGGGCACTGAAGCTTTCTTT.

The J gene is TRBJ2-1, the V gene TRBV28; D may match TRBD1 or TRBD2 (6 bases each). The CDR3 sequence is 16 residues long. With 7 bases removed from V and 1 base from J, the gap between germline ends came to 17 bases. Germline CDR1 and CDR2: MDHEN and SYDVKM. CDR3 nucleotide sequence: TGTGCCAGCATCACATCGGGGGCAGGATCCTACAATGAGCAGTTCTTC. Amino acids: CASITSGAGSYNEQFF.

The chain is built from TRBV5-1 and TRBJ2-1, with D perhaps TRBD2 (6 bases). V was clipped by 3 bases and J by 1 base, with 11 bases between them. The CDR3 has 15 residues. Germline lookup yields CDR1 SGHRS and CDR2 YFSETQ. The CDR3 loop reads CASSSEGRSYNEQFF. The CDR3 DNA sequence: TGCGCCAGCAGCTCGGAGGGAAGATCCTACAATGAGCAGTTCTTC.

The chain recombines TRBV30 with TRBJ2-5; D ambiguous. Germline loops: CDR1 GTSNPN, CDR2 SVGIG (reference sequence). The CDR3 runs 10 residues. Trimming took off 4 bases at V and 4 bases at J, with 4 bases between the two ends. The CDR3 nucleotides read TGTGCCTGGAACGGAGAGACCCAGTACTTC. Amino acids: CAWNGETQYF.

The chain combines TRBV28 with TRBJ2-5, with D maybe TRBD2 (6 bases). The V end lost 7 bases, the J end lost 2 bases, and 14 bases lay between the germline ends. CDR3 size: 14 residues. The germline V gene has CDR1 MDHEN and CDR2 SYDVKM. CDR3 DNA: TGTGCCAGCACCACCGGGGGACCTCAAGAGACCCAGTACTTC. This gives the protein CASTTGGPQETQYF.

The sample holds a few counts of this clone. The chain has TRBV18 and TRBJ1-5, with D possibly being TRBD1 (6 bases). The CDR3 totals 14 residues. In germline, CDR1 is KGHSH, CDR2 LQKENI. V was pared by 2 bases and J by 5 bases, with 10 bases between. Here the CDR3 reads CASSPRAGDQPQHF. The CDR3 coding sequence is TGTGCCAGCTCACCAAGGGCAGGGGATCAGCCCCAGCATTTT.

J is TRBJ1-4 and V is TRBV11-2; 10 bases map to TRBD1. Germline CDR1 reads SGHAT; CDR2 reads FQNNGV. This CDR3 contains 16 residues. The J segment lost 6 bases and the V segment lost 0 bases, leaving 4 bases of the junction unmatched. The CDR3 region has the DNA TGTGCCAGCAGCTTAGATCGGGGGACAGGGGATGAAAAACTGTTTTTT. Translation gives CASSLDRGTGDEKLFF.

This sequence joins TRBV29-1 and TRBJ2-7; 7 bases map to TRBD1. The V segment lost 0 bases and the J segment 0 bases; nucleotides outside the gene matches: 11. This CDR3 spans 17 amino acids. CDR1 and CDR2 from the germline V gene are SQVTM and ANQGSEA. CDR3 residues: CSVEDLTTGQNSYEQYF. In nucleotides, the CDR3 is TGCAGCGTTGAAGATCTAACGACGGGACAGAACTCCTACGAGCAGTACTTC.

The V call is TRBV25-1, the J call TRBJ2-5; D not certain. CDR3 length equals 12 residues. In germline, CDR1 is MGHDK, CDR2 SYGVNS. V was shortened by 2 bases and J by 4 bases, with 5 bases between the two germline ends. In DNA, the CDR3 is TGTGCCAGCAGTGAAATTCGAGAGACCCAGTACTTC. Translating gives CASSEIRETQYF. The whole variable domain, remainder taken from reference TRBV25-1 and TRBJ2-5, is EADIYQTPRYLVIGTGKKITLECSQTMGHDKMYWYQQDPGMELHLIHYSYGVNSTEKGDLSSESTVSRIRTEHFPLTLESARPSHTSQYLCASSEIRETQYFGPGTRLLVL.

The CDR3 reads CASSLGTTSDTQYF. CDR3 DNA sequence: TGTGCCAGCAGCTTAGGGACAACTAGTGATACGCAGTATTTT. The chain links TRBV7-9 to TRBJ2-3; D might be TRBD1 or TRBD2, each matching 5 bases. This CDR3 has 14 residues. The germline V and J ends were trimmed by 1 base and 6 bases, with 11 bases remaining between them. Germline CDR1 is SEHNR and CDR2 is FQNEAQ (reference sequence).

The V gene is TRBV9, the J gene TRBJ2-3, with D possibly TRBD1 on 7 matching bases. Germline V gene sequence: CDR1 SGDLS, CDR2 YYNGEE. Between the trimmed V and J ends, which lost 0 bases and 4 bases, there was a span of 12 bases. The CDR3 length is 15 residues. CDR3 sequence reads: CASSVGQGGADTQYF. DNA of the CDR3: TGTGCCAGCAGCGTAGGTCAGGGGGGCGCAGATACGCAGTATTTT.

The CDR3 DNA follows: TGTGCCAGTAGGTTGACAGACCAAGAGACCCAGTACTTC. Its translation: CASRLTDQETQYF. The V and J genes are TRBV19 and TRBJ2-5, with D possibly TRBD1 on 5 matching bases. Trimming cost V 6 bases and J 0 bases, with 8 bases left between them. Germline CDR1 is LNHDA and CDR2 is SQIVND (reference sequence). The CDR3 has 13 residues. Full variable domain (remainder filled in from reference TRBV19 and TRBJ2-5): DGGITQSPKYLFRKEGQNVTLSCEQNLNHDAMYWYRQDPGQGLRLIYYSQIVNDFQKGDIAEGYSVSREKKESFPLTVTSAQKNPTAFYLCASRLTDQETQYFGPGTRLLVL.

The gene calls are TRBV9 and TRBJ2-5, with 10 bases that match TRBD2. The CDR3 runs 15 residues. V lost 4 bases, J lost 1 base, and 4 bases stayed unmatched. Germline CDR1 reads SGDLS; CDR2 reads YYNGEE. CDR3 sequence reads: CASSLTSGFQETQYF. The CDR3 DNA sequence: TGTGCCAGCAGCTTGACTAGCGGGTTCCAAGAGACCCAGTACTTC. The full variable domain, its missing parts supplied by reference TRBV9 and TRBJ2-5, is DSGVTQTPKHLITATGQRVTLRCSPRSGDLSVYWYQQSLDQGLQFLIQYYNGEERAKGNILERFSAQQFPDLHSELNLSSLELGDSALYFCASSLTSGFQETQYFGPGTRLLVL.

This clone was counted a single time. The CDR3 is CASSQDYYNEQFF. The CDR3 DNA sequence: TGTGCCAGCAGTCAAGACTACTACAATGAGCAGTTCTTC. The chain carries TRBV2 and TRBJ2-1, with a tentative D call TRBD2 (5 bases). This CDR3 spans 13 amino acids. V gave up 5 bases and J gave up 3 bases, with 8 bases separating them. Germline V gene lookup returns CDR1 SNHLY and CDR2 FYNNEI.

The CDR3 coding sequence is TGTGCCAGCAGTTTAGCGGGAGCCCACAATGAGCAGTTCTTC. This codes for CASSLAGAHNEQFF. V usage is TRBV28 and J usage is TRBJ2-1, with 7 positions matching TRBD2. J gave up 5 bases and V 2 bases, and 3 bases lay outside the gene matches. Germline lookup yields CDR1 MDHEN and CDR2 SYDVKM. There are 14 residues in the CDR3.

The V call is TRBV5-6, the J call TRBJ2-5; tentative D call: TRBD1 (6 bases). The V and J ends lost 3 bases and 3 bases respectively, with 12 bases between them. The CDR3 is 14 residues long. Germline-derived CDR1 and CDR2 are SGHDT and YYEEEE. For the CDR3, the DNA is TGTGCCAGCAGCTATCAGGGGCGAGAAGAGACCCAGTACTTC. Its protein product is CASSYQGREETQYF.

V is TRBV19 and J is TRBJ1-2; 10 bases match TRBD1. The CDR3 is 15 residues long. Germline CDR1 reads LNHDA; CDR2 reads SQIVND (reference sequence). Trimming took 5 bases from V and 4 from J; bases not matched to a gene: 7. The CDR3 coding sequence is TGTGCCAGTAGTCCGACAGGGGGCGCTGGCTATGGCTACACCTTC. Amino acid sequence: CASSPTGGAGYGYTF.

The rearrangement links TRBV7-2 to TRBJ2-1; TRBD2 matches 12 bases. Germline CDR1 SGHTA, CDR2 FQGNSA. CDR3 length equals 18 residues. Unmatched junction bases numbered 11, after V lost 5 bases and J lost 3 bases. CDR3 nucleotide sequence: TGTGCCAGCAGCCGGGGGCGACTAGCGGGAGCGATCTACAATGAGCAGTTCTTC. Encoded protein: CASSRGRLAGAIYNEQFF.